This paragraph covers one TCR beta chain sequence. This record comes from a study of shared clonotypes between healthy human individuals. The CDR3 is made up of 12 amino acids. With 7 bases clipped from V and 7 bases from J, the junction kept 6 bases outside the gene matches. Looked up from germline, CDR1 is SNHLY and CDR2 is FYNNEI. Clones were sequenced by immunoSEQ multiplex PCR, and TCRdb holds only the in-frame ones, with some missing. The sample holds 490,000 or so clones; approximately 79% are singletons and the top ten take 10% to 15%. The study drew its donors from healthy HIV-negative adults without recent acute infections or vaccinations. Every donor was a Caucasian adult from Nashville, Tennessee.

The sequenced sample consisted of PBMCs. The TCR was taken from a woman in her 40s in good health. Some clones in this sample may be carry-over from other donors' samples. This rearrangement joins TRBV2 to TRBJ2-7, with TRBD1 matching over 8 bases. The CDR3 protein is CASTDRGREQYF. Here the CDR3 DNA reads TGTGCCAGCACCGACAGGGGTCGGGAGCAGTACTTC.